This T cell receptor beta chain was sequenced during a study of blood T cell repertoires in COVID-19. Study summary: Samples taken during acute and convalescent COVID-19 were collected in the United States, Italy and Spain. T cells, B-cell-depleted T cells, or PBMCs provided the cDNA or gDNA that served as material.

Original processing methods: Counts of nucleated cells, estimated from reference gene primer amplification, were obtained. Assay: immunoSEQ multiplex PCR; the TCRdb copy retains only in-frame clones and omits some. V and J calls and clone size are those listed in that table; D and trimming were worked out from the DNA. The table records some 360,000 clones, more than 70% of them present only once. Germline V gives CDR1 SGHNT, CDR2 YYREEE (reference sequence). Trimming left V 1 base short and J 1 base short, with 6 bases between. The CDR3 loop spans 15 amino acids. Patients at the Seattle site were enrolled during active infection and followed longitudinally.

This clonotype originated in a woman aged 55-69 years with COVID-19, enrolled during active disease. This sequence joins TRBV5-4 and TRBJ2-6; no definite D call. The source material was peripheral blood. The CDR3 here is CASSLIGSGANVLTF. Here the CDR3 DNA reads TGTGCCAGCAGCTTGATCGGTTCTGGGGCCAACGTCCTGACTTTC.